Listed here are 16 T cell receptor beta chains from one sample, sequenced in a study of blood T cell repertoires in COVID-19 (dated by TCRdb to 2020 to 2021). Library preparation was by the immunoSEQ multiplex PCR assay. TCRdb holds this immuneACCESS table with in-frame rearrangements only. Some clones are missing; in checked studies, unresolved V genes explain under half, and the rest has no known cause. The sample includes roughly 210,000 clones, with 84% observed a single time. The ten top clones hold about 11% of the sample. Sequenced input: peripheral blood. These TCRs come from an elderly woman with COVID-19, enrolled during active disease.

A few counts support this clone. This CDR3 reads CASSLTGPYNEQFF. Here the CDR3 DNA reads TGTGCCAGCAGCCTAACAGGCCCCTACAATGAGCAGTTCTTC. The rearrangement links TRBV7-2 to TRBJ2-1; possibly TRBD1 for D (5 bases). The CDR3 is 14 residues long. The germline V and J ends were trimmed by 5 bases and 2 bases, with 10 bases remaining between them. Germline V CDR1 and CDR2: SGHTA, FQGNSA. Drawing the rest from reference TRBV7-2 and TRBJ2-1, the complete variable domain is GAGVSQSPSNKVTEKGKDVELRCDPISGHTALYWYRQSLGQGLEFLIYFQGNSAPDKSGLPSDRFSAERTGGSVSTLTIQRTQQEDSAVYLCASSLTGPYNEQFFGPGTRLTVL.

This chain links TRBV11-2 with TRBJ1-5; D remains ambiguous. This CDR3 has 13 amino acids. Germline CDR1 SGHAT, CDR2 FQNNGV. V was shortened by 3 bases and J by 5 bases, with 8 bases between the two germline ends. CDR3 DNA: TGTGCCAGCAGCTTGGGGAGGGATCAGCCCCAGCATTTT. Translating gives CASSLGRDQPQHF.

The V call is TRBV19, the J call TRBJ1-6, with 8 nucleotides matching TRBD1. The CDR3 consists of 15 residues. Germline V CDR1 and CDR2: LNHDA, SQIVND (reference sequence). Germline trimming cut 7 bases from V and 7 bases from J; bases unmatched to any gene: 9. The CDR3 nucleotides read TGTGCCAGTAACAAAGGGGGACAGGTCAATTCACCCCTCCACTTT. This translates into CASNKGGQVNSPLHF.

The CDR3 DNA is TGTGCTCTTGGAGGGCAGCTCTACGAGCAGTACTTC. Protein sequence: CALGGQLYEQYF. The chain carries TRBV30 and TRBJ2-7, with a tentative D call TRBD2 (6 bases). Looked up from germline, CDR1 is GTSNPN and CDR2 is SVGIG (reference sequence). This CDR3 spans 12 amino acids.

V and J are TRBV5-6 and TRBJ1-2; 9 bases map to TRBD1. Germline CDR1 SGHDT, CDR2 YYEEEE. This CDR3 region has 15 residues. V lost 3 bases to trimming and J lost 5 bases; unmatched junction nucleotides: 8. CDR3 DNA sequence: TGTGCCAGCAGCTACCCTGGGACAGGGATTTATGGCTACACCTTC. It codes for CASSYPGTGIYGYTF.

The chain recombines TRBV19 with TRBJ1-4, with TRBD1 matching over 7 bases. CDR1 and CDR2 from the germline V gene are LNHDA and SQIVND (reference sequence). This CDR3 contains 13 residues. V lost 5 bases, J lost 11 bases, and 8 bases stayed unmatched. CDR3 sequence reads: CASSVQGLDKLFF. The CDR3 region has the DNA TGTGCCAGTAGTGTACAGGGGCTCGATAAACTGTTTTTT. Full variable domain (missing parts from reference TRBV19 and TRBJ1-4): DGGITQSPKYLFRKEGQNVTLSCEQNLNHDAMYWYRQDPGQGLRLIYYSQIVNDFQKGDIAEGYSVSREKKESFPLTVTSAQKNPTAFYLCASSVQGLDKLFFGSGTQLSVL.

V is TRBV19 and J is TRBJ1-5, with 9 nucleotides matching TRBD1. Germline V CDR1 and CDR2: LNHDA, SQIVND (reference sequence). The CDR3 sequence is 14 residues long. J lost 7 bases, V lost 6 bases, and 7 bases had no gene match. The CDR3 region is CASSQGTGKQPQHF. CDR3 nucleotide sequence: TGTGCCAGTAGCCAAGGGACAGGGAAGCAGCCCCAGCATTTT.

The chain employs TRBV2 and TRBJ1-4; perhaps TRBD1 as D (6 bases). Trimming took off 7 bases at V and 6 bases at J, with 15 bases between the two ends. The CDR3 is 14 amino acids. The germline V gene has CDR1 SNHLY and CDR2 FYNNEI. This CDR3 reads CASMGGGGDEKLFF. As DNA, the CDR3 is TGTGCCAGCATGGGAGGGGGGGGCGATGAAAAACTGTTTTTT.

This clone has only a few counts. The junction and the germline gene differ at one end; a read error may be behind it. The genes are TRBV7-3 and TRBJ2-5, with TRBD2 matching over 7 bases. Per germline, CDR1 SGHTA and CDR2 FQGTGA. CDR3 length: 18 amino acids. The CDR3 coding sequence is TGTGCCAGCTGCTTAAGGGGTTTTGGGCGGGGGAGGCAAGAGACCCAGTACTTC. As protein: CASCLRGFGRGRQETQYF. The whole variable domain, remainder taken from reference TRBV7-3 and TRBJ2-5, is GAGVSQTPSNKVTEKGKYVELRCDPISGHTALYWYRQSLGQGPEFLIYFQGTGAADDSGLPNDRFFAVRPEGSVSTLKIQRTERGDSAVYLCASCLRGFGRGRQETQYFGPGTRLLVL.

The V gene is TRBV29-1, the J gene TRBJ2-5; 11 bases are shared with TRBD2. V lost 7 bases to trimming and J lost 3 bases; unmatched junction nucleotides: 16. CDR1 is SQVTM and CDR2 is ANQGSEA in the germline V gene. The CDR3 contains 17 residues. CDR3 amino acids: CSATKAVPSGGKETQYF. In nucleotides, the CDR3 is TGCAGCGCCACGAAGGCGGTCCCTAGCGGGGGGAAAGAGACCCAGTACTTC.

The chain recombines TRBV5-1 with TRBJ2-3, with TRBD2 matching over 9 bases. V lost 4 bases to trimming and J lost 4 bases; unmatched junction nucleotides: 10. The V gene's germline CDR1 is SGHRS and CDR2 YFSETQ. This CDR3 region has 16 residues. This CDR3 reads CASSPLGAGGADTQYF. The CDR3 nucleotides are TGCGCCAGCAGCCCCCTAGGAGCGGGGGGAGCAGATACGCAGTATTTT.

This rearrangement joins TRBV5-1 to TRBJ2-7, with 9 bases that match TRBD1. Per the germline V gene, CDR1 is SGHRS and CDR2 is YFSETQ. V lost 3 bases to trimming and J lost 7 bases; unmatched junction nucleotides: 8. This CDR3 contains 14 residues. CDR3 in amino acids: CASSWGQGSGEQYF. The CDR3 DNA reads TGCGCCAGCAGCTGGGGACAGGGCTCCGGAGAGCAGTACTTC.

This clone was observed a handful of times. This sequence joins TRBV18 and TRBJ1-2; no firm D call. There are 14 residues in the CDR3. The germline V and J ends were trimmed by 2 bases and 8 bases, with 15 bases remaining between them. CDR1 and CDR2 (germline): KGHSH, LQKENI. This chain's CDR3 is CASSPAGPSGGYTF. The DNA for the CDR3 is TGTGCCAGCTCACCAGCTGGGCCCTCTGGGGGCTACACCTTC.

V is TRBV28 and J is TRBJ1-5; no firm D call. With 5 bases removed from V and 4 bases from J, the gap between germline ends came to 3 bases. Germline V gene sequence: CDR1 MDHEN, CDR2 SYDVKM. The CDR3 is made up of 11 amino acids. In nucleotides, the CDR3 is TGTGCCAGCAGTCAGAATCAGCCCCAGCATTTT. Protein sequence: CASSQNQPQHF.

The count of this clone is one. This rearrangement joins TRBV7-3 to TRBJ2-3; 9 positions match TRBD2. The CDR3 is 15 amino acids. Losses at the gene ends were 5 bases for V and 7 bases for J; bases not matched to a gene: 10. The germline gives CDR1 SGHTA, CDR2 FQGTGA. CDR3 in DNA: TGTGCCAGCAGCGCACTAGCGGGCCCTAGAAATACGCAGTATTTT. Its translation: CASSALAGPRNTQYF.

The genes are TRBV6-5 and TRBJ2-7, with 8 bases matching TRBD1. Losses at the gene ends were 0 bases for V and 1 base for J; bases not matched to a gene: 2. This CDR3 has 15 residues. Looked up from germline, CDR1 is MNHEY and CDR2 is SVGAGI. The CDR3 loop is CASSYSRDRSYEQYF. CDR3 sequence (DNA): TGTGCCAGCAGTTACTCCCGGGACAGGTCCTACGAGCAGTACTTC.